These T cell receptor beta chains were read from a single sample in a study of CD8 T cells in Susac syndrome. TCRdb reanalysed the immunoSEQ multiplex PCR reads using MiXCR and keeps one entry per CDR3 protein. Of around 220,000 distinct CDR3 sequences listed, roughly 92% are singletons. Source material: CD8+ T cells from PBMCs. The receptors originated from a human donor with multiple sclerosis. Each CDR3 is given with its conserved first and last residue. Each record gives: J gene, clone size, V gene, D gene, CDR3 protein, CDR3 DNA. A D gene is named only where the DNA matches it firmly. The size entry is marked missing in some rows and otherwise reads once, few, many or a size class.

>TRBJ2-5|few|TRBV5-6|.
CASSLAEETQYF
TGTGCCAGCAGCTTGGCCGAAGAGACCCAGTACTTC
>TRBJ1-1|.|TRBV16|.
CASSQSDSHTEAFF
TGTGCCAGCAGCCAATCGGACAGCCACACTGAAGCTTTCTTT
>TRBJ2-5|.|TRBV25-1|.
CASSAPGAPTQYF
TGTGCCAGCAGTGCACCGGGCGCCCCGACCCAGTACTTC
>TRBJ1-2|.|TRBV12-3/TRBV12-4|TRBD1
CASSFWTGGSSGYTF
TGTGCCAGCAGTTTCTGGACAGGGGGGAGTTCTGGCTACACCTTC
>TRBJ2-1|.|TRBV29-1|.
CSVEGAQDEQFF
TGCAGCGTTGAGGGGGCCCAGGATGAGCAGTTCTTC
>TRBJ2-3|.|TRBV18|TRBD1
CASSLGTGALEPVEDTQYF
TGTGCCAGCTCCCTGGGGACAGGGGCCTTAGAGCCAGTGGAAGATACGCAGTATTTT
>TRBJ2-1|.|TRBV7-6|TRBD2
CASSPGGSGRNEQFF
TGTGCCAGCAGCCCCGGGGGTAGCGGGAGGAATGAGCAGTTCTTC
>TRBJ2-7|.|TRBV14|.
CASSQDEAELSYEQYF
TGTGCCAGCAGCCAAGACGAAGCGGAGCTCTCCTACGAGCAGTACTTC
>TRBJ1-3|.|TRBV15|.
CATRSGNTIYF
TGTGCCACTCGATCTGGAAACACCATATATTTT
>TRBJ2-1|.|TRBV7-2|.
CASSLEFNSYNEQFF
TGTGCCAGCAGCTTAGAATTCAACTCCTACAATGAGCAGTTCTTC
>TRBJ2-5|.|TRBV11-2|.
CASSLLDSEESQYF
TGTGCCAGCAGCCTCTTAGACAGTGAAGAGTCCCAGTACTTC
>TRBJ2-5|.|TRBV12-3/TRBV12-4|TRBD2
CASSPPLAGVTQETQYF
TGTGCCAGCAGCCCCCCTCTAGCGGGGGTTACTCAAGAGACCCAGTACTTC
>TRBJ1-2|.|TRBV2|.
CASKVGAGYTF
TGTGCCAGCAAGGTGGGCGCTGGCTACACCTTC
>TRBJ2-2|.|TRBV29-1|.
CSVEAQGSNTGELFF
TGCAGCGTTGAAGCGCAAGGTTCGAACACCGGGGAGCTGTTTTTT
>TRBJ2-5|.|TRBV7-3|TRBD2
CASSLNAGDGETQYF
TGTGCCAGCAGCTTAAATGCGGGAGATGGGGAGACCCAGTACTTC
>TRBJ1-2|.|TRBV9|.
CASSAARGLDGYTF
TGTGCCAGCAGCGCCGCAAGGGGCCTAGATGGCTACACCTTC
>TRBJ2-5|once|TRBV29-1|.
CSVEGGGQETQYF
TGCAGCGTTGAGGGGGGCGGCCAAGAGACCCAGTACTTC
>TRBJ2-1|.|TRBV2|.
CASTGGRQFF
TGTGCCAGCACGGGTGGTAGGCAGTTCTTC
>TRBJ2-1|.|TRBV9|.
CASSVGAEPNEQFF
TGTGCCAGCAGCGTAGGGGCGGAACCCAATGAGCAGTTCTTC
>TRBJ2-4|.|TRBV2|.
CASMGSKNIQYF
TGTGCCAGCATGGGCTCCAAAAACATTCAGTACTTC
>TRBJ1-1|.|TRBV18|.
CASSPVVNTEAFF
TGTGCCAGCTCACCGGTTGTGAACACTGAAGCTTTCTTT
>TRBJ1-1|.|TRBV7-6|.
CASSLTILTGLGEAFF
TGTGCCAGCAGCTTAACAATTCTGACCGGTCTTGGTGAAGCTTTCTTT
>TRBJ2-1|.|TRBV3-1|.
CASSQDKGGFDEQFF
TGTGCCAGCAGCCAAGATAAAGGTGGATTTGATGAGCAGTTCTTC
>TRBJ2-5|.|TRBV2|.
CASSEFVDSRSQETQYF
TGTGCCAGCAGTGAATTTGTCGACAGCCGTAGCCAAGAGACCCAGTACTTC
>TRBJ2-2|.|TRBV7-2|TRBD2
CASSILAGGPAGELFF
TGTGCCAGCAGCATACTAGCGGGGGGGCCAGCCGGGGAGCTGTTTTTT
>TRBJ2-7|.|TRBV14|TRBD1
CASSRFGQGVYEQYF
TGTGCCAGCAGCAGATTCGGACAGGGGGTTTACGAGCAGTACTTC
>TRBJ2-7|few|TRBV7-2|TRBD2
CASSLGGGGYEQYF
TGTGCCAGCAGTCTCGGGGGGGGAGGCTACGAGCAGTACTTC
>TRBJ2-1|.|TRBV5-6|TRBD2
CASSSSGTSLNEQFF
TGTGCCAGCAGCTCGTCCGGGACTAGCCTTAATGAGCAGTTCTTC
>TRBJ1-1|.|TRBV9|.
CASSEGGAMNTEAFF
TGTGCCAGCAGCGAGGGGGGCGCGATGAACACTGAAGCTTTCTTT
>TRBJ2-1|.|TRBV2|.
CASRPLGTIENEQFF
TGTGCCAGCAGGCCTCTCGGGACCATAGAAAATGAGCAGTTCTTC
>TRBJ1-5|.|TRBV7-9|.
CASSPTGTSNQPQHF
TGTGCCAGCAGCCCCACAGGGACCAGCAATCAGCCCCAGCATTTT
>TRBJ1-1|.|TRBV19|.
CATHRGNTEAFF
TGTGCCACTCACCGAGGGAACACTGAAGCTTTCTTT
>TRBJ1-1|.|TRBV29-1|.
CSVEALDSTEAFF
TGCAGCGTTGAAGCCCTGGACAGCACTGAAGCTTTCTTT
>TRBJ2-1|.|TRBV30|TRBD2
CAWSVALAGGEQFF
TGTGCCTGGAGTGTGGCACTAGCGGGGGGGGAGCAGTTCTTC
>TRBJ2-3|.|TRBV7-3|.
CASSSSGTGFLTDTQYF
TGTGCCAGCAGCTCCTCTGGAACAGGGTTTCTTACAGATACGCAGTATTTT
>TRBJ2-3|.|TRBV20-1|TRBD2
CSAWTSGLGDTQYF
TGCAGTGCCTGGACTAGCGGCTTGGGAGATACGCAGTATTTT
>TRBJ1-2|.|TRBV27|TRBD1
CASSLRGPFYGYTF
TGTGCCAGCAGTTTAAGGGGGCCTTTCTATGGCTACACCTTC
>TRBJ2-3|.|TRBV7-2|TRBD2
CASSARTSGTTDTQYF
TGTGCCAGCAGCGCGCGGACTAGCGGGACAACAGATACGCAGTATTTT
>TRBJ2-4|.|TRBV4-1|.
CASSQGAPPTLAKNIQYF
TGCGCCAGCAGCCAAGGGGCTCCTCCGACGCTAGCCAAAAACATTCAGTACTTC
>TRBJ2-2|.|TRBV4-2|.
CASGQGARTSIDGELFF
TGTGCCAGCGGCCAGGGGGCCCGGACTAGCATAGACGGGGAGCTGTTTTTT
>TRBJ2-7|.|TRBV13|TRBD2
CASSFSTSGSYEQYF
TGTGCCAGCAGCTTTTCGACTAGCGGTTCCTACGAGCAGTACTTC
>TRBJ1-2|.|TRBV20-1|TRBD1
CSARDLDRGIYGYTF
TGCAGTGCTAGAGATCTTGACAGGGGGATCTATGGCTACACCTTC
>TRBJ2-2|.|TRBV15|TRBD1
CATSRVQGGTGELFF
TGTGCCACCAGCAGAGTACAGGGGGGCACCGGGGAGCTGTTTTTT
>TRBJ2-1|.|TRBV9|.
CASSPAPGPEQFF
TGTGCCAGCAGCCCGGCACCCGGGCCTGAGCAGTTCTTC
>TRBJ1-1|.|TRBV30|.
CAWSVLRGLSTEAFF
TGTGCCTGGAGTGTACTGAGGGGTTTGAGCACTGAAGCTTTCTTT